Sequencing of this T cell receptor (beta chain) was carried out in a study of shared clonotypes between healthy human individuals. Study-wide background: Donors consisted of two women and three men between 18 and 49. Study-level points and caveats: It was the non-shared clonotypes that had lower generation probabilities than clonotypes shared by all four donors.

About this clone: Its antigen is not identified.

Generated by immunoSEQ multiplex PCR, the TCRdb table keeps only in-frame clones and is missing some. Of around 2.1 million clones in the sample, approximately 95% were seen once. CDR1 is MNHEY and CDR2 is SMNVEV in the germline V gene (reference sequence). Trimming cost V 4 bases and J 4 bases, with 11 bases left between them. The CDR3 is 13 residues long. The sequence was collected from a young man in good health. This sequence joins TRBV27 and TRBJ2-7; D might be TRBD1 or TRBD2, each matching 5 bases. The sample taken for sequencing was naive CD4+ T cells sorted from blood. Subset described: CD45RA+ positively selected. The CDR3 spells CASSSRWGYEQYF. As DNA, the CDR3 is TGTGCCAGCAGTTCCCGGTGGGGGTACGAGCAGTACTTC.